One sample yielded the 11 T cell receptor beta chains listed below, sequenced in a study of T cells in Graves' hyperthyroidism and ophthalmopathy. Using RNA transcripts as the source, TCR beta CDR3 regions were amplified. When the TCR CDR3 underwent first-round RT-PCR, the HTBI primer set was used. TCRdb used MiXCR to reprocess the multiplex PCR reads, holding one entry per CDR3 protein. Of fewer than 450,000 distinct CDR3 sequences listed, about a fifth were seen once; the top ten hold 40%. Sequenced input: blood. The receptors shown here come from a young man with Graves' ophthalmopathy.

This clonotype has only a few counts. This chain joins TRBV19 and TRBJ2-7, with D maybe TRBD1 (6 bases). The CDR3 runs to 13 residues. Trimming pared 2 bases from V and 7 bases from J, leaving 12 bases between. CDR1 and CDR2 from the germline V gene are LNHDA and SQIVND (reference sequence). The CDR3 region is CASSITGQSEQYF. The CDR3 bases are TGTGCCAGTAGTATAACCGGACAGTCGGAGCAGTACTTC.

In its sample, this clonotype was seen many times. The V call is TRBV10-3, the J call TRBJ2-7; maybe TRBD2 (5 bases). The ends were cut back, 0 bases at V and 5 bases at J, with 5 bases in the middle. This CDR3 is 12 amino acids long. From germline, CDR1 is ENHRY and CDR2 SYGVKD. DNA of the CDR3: TGTGCCATCAGTGAGTCGCGGGACGAGCAGTACTTC. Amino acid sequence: CAISESRDEQYF.

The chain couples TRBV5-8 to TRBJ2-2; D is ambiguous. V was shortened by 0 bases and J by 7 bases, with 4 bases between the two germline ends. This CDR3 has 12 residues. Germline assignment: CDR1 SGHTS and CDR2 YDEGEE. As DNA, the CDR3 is TGTGCCAGCAGCTTGGTTAACGGGGAGCTGTTTTTT. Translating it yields CASSLVNGELFF.

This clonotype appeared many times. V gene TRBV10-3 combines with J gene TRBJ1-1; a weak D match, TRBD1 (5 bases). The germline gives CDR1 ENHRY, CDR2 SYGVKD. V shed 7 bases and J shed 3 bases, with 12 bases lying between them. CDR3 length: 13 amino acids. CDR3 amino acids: CAITPGPDTEAFF. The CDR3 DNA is TGTGCCATCACCCCGGGGCCCGACACTGAAGCTTTCTTT.

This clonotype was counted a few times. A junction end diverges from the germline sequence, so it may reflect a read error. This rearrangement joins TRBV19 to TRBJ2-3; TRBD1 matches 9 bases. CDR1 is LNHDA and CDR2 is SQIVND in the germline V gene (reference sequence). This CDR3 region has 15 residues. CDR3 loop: CASSLPGQGTNTQYF. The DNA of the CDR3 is TGTGCCAGTAGTCTTCCGGGACAGGGCACAAATACGCAGTATTTT.

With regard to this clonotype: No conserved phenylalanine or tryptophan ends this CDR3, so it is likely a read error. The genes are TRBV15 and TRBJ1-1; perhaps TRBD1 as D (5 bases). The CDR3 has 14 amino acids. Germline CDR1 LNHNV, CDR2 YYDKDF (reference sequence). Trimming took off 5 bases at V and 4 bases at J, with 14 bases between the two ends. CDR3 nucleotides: TGTGCCACCAGCCGGGGGAGCGGGGGCACTGAAGCTTTCCTT. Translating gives CATSRGSGGTEAFL.

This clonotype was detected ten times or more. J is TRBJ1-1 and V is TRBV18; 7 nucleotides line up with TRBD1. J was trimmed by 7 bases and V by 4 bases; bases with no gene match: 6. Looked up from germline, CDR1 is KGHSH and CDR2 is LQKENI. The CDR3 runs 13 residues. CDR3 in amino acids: CASSLTGDLEAFF. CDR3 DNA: TGTGCCAGCTCACTTACAGGGGACCTTGAAGCTTTCTTT.

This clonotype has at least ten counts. The CDR3 nucleotides read TGTGCCAGCAGCTTAGCGAACACAGATACGCAGTATTTT. It is translated as CASSLANTDTQYF. The chain recombines TRBV7-3 with TRBJ2-3, with D uncertain. Trimming took 2 bases from V and 2 from J, leaving 5 bases between them. The CDR3 sequence is 13 residues long. The germline gives CDR1 SGHTA, CDR2 FQGTGA.

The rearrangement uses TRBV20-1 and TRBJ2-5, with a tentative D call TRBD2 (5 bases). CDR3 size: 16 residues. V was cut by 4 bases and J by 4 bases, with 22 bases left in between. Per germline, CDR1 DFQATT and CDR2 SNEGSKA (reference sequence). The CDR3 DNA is TGCAGTGCTAAGGTAGCGATCTCTTCCTGGGGAGAGACCCAGTACTTC. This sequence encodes CSAKVAISSWGETQYF.

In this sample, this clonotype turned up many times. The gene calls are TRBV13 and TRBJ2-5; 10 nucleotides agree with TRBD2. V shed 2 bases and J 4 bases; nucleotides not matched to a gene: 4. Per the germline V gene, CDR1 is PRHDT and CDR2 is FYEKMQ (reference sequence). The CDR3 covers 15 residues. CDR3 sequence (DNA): TGTGCCAGCAGCTTACGAGCGGGGGGGACAGAGACCCAGTACTTC. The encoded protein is CASSLRAGGTETQYF.

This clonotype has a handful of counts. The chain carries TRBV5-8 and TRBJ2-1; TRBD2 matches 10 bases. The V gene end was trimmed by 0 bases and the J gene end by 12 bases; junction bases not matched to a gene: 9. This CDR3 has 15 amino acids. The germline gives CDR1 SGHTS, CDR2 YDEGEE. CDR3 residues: CASSLGLAGSEWQFF. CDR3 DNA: TGTGCCAGCAGCTTGGGACTAGCGGGCAGTGAATGGCAGTTCTTC.